These 7 T cell receptor beta chains came from one sample sequenced in a study of blood T cells in healthy people across ages. Primed by a sample-barcoded 5' primer and a J-beta primer mix, a second PCR proceeded for roughly 6 to 12 cycles. TCRdb re-called the 5' RACE reads with MiXCR, one entry per CDR3 protein. The sample contains some 1.5 million distinct CDR3 sequences, about 28% of which appear only once. The specimen was blood. These receptors came from a woman in her twenties or thirties in good health.

Points on this clonotype: This clone may be a read error of a much larger clone one base away. The missing conserved phenylalanine or tryptophan at the end of this CDR3 makes a read error likely. The chain couples TRBV10-3 to TRBJ2-5; D may be TRBD2 (5 bases). Germline lookup yields CDR1 ENHRY and CDR2 SYGVKD. V lost 6 bases to trimming and J lost 2 bases, with 10 bases between them. The CDR3 has 13 amino acids. CDR3 bases: TGTGCCATCAGAGGACGGACTCAAGAGACCCAGTACTGC. This translates into CAIRGRTQETQYC.

This chain links TRBV20-1 with TRBJ2-5; possible D gene TRBD2, 5 bases. Trimming cost V 4 bases and J 2 bases, with 23 bases left between them. The V gene's germline CDR1 is DFQATT and CDR2 SNEGSKA (reference sequence). This CDR3 has 17 residues. This CDR3 is CSAIPPSGEGTQETQYF. CDR3 in DNA: TGCAGTGCTATCCCCCCAAGCGGAGAGGGAACTCAAGAGACCCAGTACTTC.

Concerning this clonotype itself: The junction does not match germline at one end; this may be a read error. DNA for the CDR3: TGTGCCAACAGCCCCGGGACTAGTGAGGAGACCCAGTACTTC. Translation: CANSPGTSEETQYF. The V and J genes are TRBV7-3 and TRBJ2-5, with 8 positions matching TRBD2. The CDR3 sequence is 14 residues long. Looked up from germline, CDR1 is SGHTA and CDR2 is FQGTGA.

This clonotype was counted many times. The chain uses TRBV6-5 and TRBJ2-1; no clear D gene. The germline V gene encodes CDR1 MNHEY and CDR2 SVGAGI. V was clipped by 4 bases and J by 9 bases, with 19 bases between them. The CDR3 totals 15 residues. The CDR3 loop is CASSFRGDWKLEQFF. The DNA of the CDR3 is TGTGCCAGCAGTTTTCGCGGCGACTGGAAGCTTGAGCAGTTCTTC.

This clonotype turned up a few times. The chain's CDR3 is CASSPGTGYTF. The CDR3 DNA reads TGTGCCAGCAGCCCCGGGACCGGCTACACCTTC. The chain is built from TRBV3-1 and TRBJ1-2; maybe TRBD1 (5 bases). CDR3 length: 11 amino acids. Germline V gene sequence: CDR1 LGHDT, CDR2 YNNKEL (reference sequence). The V and J ends lost 4 bases and 8 bases respectively, with 8 bases between them.

The chain carries TRBV29-1 and TRBJ1-5; TRBD1 matches at 7 bases. This CDR3 region has 14 residues. Trimming took 5 bases from V and 3 from J; bases not matched to a gene: 7. Germline V gene lookup returns CDR1 SQVTM and CDR2 ANQGSEA. Here the CDR3 DNA reads TGCAGCGTTAGTATGGGACAGCTCAATCAGCCCCAGCATTTT. Translated: CSVSMGQLNQPQHF.

The chain joins TRBV10-3 to TRBJ2-2, with 8 bases aligning to TRBD2. The CDR3 is made up of 15 amino acids. In germline, CDR1 is ENHRY, CDR2 SYGVKD. V was pared by 8 bases and J by 2 bases, with 7 bases of the junction left unmatched. The CDR3 sequence is CAIGQREFNTGELFF. The CDR3 region has the DNA TGTGCCATCGGGCAGCGGGAGTTCAACACCGGGGAGCTGTTTTTT.